This TCR beta chain was profiled in a study of shared clonotypes between healthy human individuals. The CDR3 has 13 residues. The germline V and J ends were trimmed by 5 bases and 7 bases, with 11 bases remaining between them. The germline CDR1 and CDR2 sequences are SEHNR and FQNEAQ (reference sequence). The authors sequenced unsorted PBMC DNA on ten immunoSEQ deep assay plates. The table came from immunoSEQ multiplex PCR; TCRdb's copy has only in-frame clones and leaves some out. The sample comprises about half a million clones, roughly 80% of which are singletons, and approximately 12% rests with the top ten.

The sequencing sample was made of PBMCs. The sequence was obtained from a woman in her thirties or forties in good health. Some clones in this sample may be carry-over from other donors' samples. The chain combines TRBV7-9 with TRBJ2-2, with a tentative D call TRBD1 (5 bases). The CDR3 sequence: CASSVTGFGELFF. The CDR3 DNA is TGTGCCAGCAGCGTCACAGGTTTCGGGGAGCTGTTTTTT.